A single sample is the source of the 19 T cell receptor beta chains below, sequenced in a study of OX40 agonist ivuxolimab in advanced cancers. TCRdb's table, derived via immunoSEQ multiplex PCR, lists solely in-frame clones and lacks some. The profile covers under 20,000 clones, with 80% to 90% appearing a single time and approximately 60% taken by the ten largest. Here the sequenced sample was CD4+ or CD8+ T cells sorted from blood, taken in a trial of the OX40 agonist ivuxolimab. These receptors all come from an adult with an advanced solid tumor such as melanoma, head and neck, liver or kidney cancer.

The chain couples TRBV5-1 to TRBJ2-7; D is perhaps TRBD1 (5 bases). This CDR3 contains 15 residues. Germline CDR1 is SGHRS and CDR2 is YFSETQ. V was cut by 4 bases and J by 0 bases, with 14 bases left in between. CDR3 sequence reads: CASSEDSVSSYEQYF. In DNA form, the CDR3 reads TGCGCCAGCAGCGAAGACAGCGTTAGCTCCTACGAGCAGTACTTC.

This chain uses TRBV4-1 with TRBJ2-1; TRBD1 matches 12 bases. Trimming removed 9 bases from V and 8 bases from J; junction bases left unmatched: 11. Germline V lookup: CDR1 MGHRA, CDR2 YSYEKL. The CDR3 consists of 15 residues. Written as DNA, the CDR3 is TGCGCCAGTAATCCGGGACAGGGGGCTGATGATGAGCAGTTCTTC. It codes for CASNPGQGADDEQFF.

The chain has TRBV27 and TRBJ2-3, with D hard to call. Trimming left V 6 bases short and J 3 bases short, with 13 bases between. Germline V gives CDR1 MNHEY, CDR2 SMNVEV (reference sequence). The CDR3 is made up of 14 amino acids. CDR3 residues: CASSPAPGTDTQYF. The CDR3 nucleotides are TGTGCCAGCAGCCCGGCCCCAGGAACAGATACGCAGTATTTT.

This chain links TRBV4-2 with TRBJ1-3; 7 nucleotides align to TRBD1. The V segment lost 4 bases and the J segment 0 bases; nucleotides outside the gene matches: 9. Germline loops: CDR1 LGHNA, CDR2 YNFKEQ. The CDR3 covers 17 residues. DNA of the CDR3: TGTGCCAGCAGCCCCCAAAGCAGGGGGTTCTCTGGAAACACCATATATTTT. Translated: CASSPQSRGFSGNTIYF.

The rearrangement joins TRBV28 to TRBJ2-3; D uncertain. This CDR3 contains 17 residues. The V and J ends lost 2 bases and 6 bases respectively, with 21 bases between them. Germline V CDR1 and CDR2: MDHEN, SYDVKM. The CDR3 nucleotides read TGTGCCAGCAGTTTAAGTCTGGTTGCGGCCCCAGAGGATACGCAGTATTTT. Residues: CASSLSLVAAPEDTQYF.

The chain combines TRBV6-1 with TRBJ2-3, with TRBD1 as a possible D gene (6 bases). Per germline, CDR1 MNHNS and CDR2 SASEGT. Trimming took 2 bases from V and 4 from J, leaving 13 bases between them. The CDR3 is made up of 15 amino acids. Written as DNA, the CDR3 is TGTGCCAGCAGTGAAATCACAGGGTTCCCAGATACGCAGTATTTT. Amino acids: CASSEITGFPDTQYF.

V is TRBV4-1 and J is TRBJ2-3; a weak D match, TRBD1 (5 bases). Trimming took 7 bases from V and 0 from J, leaving 14 bases between them. CDR3 length: 15 amino acids. Germline V gene data show CDR1 as MGHRA and CDR2 as YSYEKL. DNA of the CDR3: TGCGCCAGCAAAGGGGAACGTGCTAGCACAGATACGCAGTATTTT. It encodes CASKGERASTDTQYF.

This chain connects TRBV11-2 to TRBJ2-4, with a weak D call TRBD2 (7 bases). The ends were cut back, 3 bases at V and 7 bases at J, with 19 bases in the middle. The germline gives CDR1 SGHAT, CDR2 FQNNGV. This CDR3 contains 16 residues. CDR3 amino acids: CASSLSGEGDKNIQYF. For the CDR3, the DNA is TGTGCCAGCAGCTTGTCCGGGGAGGGGGACAAGAACATTCAGTACTTC. Full variable domain (outside the CDR3, taken from reference TRBV11-2 and TRBJ2-4): EAGVAQSPRYKIIEKRQSVAFWCNPISGHATLYWYQQILGQGPKLLIQFQNNGVVDDSQLPKDRFSAERLKGVDSTLKIQPAKLEDSAVYLCASSLSGEGDKNIQYFGAGTRLSVL.

The chain combines TRBV5-1 with TRBJ2-1; no clear D gene. Germline values: CDR1 SGHRS, CDR2 YFSETQ. Trimming left V 2 bases short and J 5 bases short, with 5 bases between. The CDR3 is 12 residues long. Here the CDR3 DNA reads TGCGCCAGCAGCTTTCAGGACAATGAGCAGTTCTTC. Protein product: CASSFQDNEQFF.

CDR3 protein: CASSFGGSNQPQHF. The CDR3 coding sequence is TGTGCCAGCAGTTTCGGGGGGTCTAATCAGCCCCAGCATTTT. The J gene is TRBJ1-5, the V gene TRBV27; a possible D gene is TRBD1 (5 bases). CDR3 length: 14 amino acids. The V end lost 3 bases, the J end lost 4 bases, and 10 bases lay between the germline ends. Looked up from germline, CDR1 is MNHEY and CDR2 is SMNVEV (reference sequence).

This clone was seen just once. The chain employs TRBV7-9 and TRBJ2-2; weak D call: TRBD1 (6 bases). The CDR3 extends over 16 amino acids. V dropped 1 base and J dropped 5 bases, with 14 bases sitting between them. Germline values: CDR1 SEHNR, CDR2 FQNEAQ (reference sequence). The CDR3 DNA follows: TGTGCCAGCAGCTTAGGATTGGGGGCGCCTACCGGGGAGCTGTTTTTT. Protein: CASSLGLGAPTGELFF.

The V call is TRBV27, the J call TRBJ2-2; D gene ambiguous. V dropped 1 base and J dropped 4 bases, with 10 bases sitting between them. Germline assignment: CDR1 MNHEY and CDR2 SMNVEV (reference sequence). The CDR3 extends over 15 amino acids. As DNA, the CDR3 is TGTGCCAGCAGTTTATATTCAGGCATCACCGGGGAGCTGTTTTTT. This translates into CASSLYSGITGELFF.

V gene TRBV7-9 combines with J gene TRBJ1-4, with D hard to call. The CDR3 is 15 residues long. The germline V gene has CDR1 SEHNR and CDR2 FQNEAQ (reference sequence). V was trimmed by 4 bases and J by 7 bases, leaving 16 bases between them. The chain's CDR3 is CASSSFLVGSEKLFF. DNA of the CDR3: TGTGCCAGCAGCTCCTTCTTGGTGGGGAGTGAAAAACTGTTTTTT.

This chain joins TRBV4-1 and TRBJ1-5, with TRBD1 matching 8 bases. With V trimmed by 6 bases and J by 4 bases, 8 bases remained unmatched. Per germline, CDR1 MGHRA and CDR2 YSYEKL. This CDR3 comprises 15 residues. Here the CDR3 reads CASRPTGGGNQPQHF. CDR3 coding DNA: TGCGCCAGCAGGCCTACAGGGGGAGGTAATCAGCCCCAGCATTTT.

This clone has just one count. The chain couples TRBV7-9 to TRBJ2-3; D is ambiguous. Germline CDR1 SEHNR, CDR2 FQNEAQ (reference sequence). CDR3 length equals 14 residues. The V and J ends lost 5 bases and 1 base respectively, with 10 bases between them. The CDR3: CASSQSHGTDTQYF. The CDR3 nucleotides are TGTGCCAGCAGCCAGAGCCACGGCACAGATACGCAGTATTTT.

The chain links TRBV5-1 to TRBJ2-7, with D possibly being TRBD1 (6 bases). Trimming removed 0 bases at V and 2 bases at J, with 9 bases between. The CDR3 covers 14 residues. Germline lookup yields CDR1 SGHRS and CDR2 YFSETQ. CDR3 sequence (DNA): TGCGCCAGCAGCTTGGCAGGACAGACCTACGAGCAGTACTTC. As protein: CASSLAGQTYEQYF.

This chain uses TRBV7-9 with TRBJ2-7, with 8 bases lining up with TRBD2. The CDR3 loop spans 16 amino acids. From germline, CDR1 is SEHNR and CDR2 FQNEAQ (reference sequence). V lost 1 base to trimming and J lost 2 bases; unmatched junction nucleotides: 7. The DNA of the CDR3 is TGTGCCAGCAGCTTAGGTCCGGGGGGGAGCACCTACGAGCAGTACTTC. Its translation: CASSLGPGGSTYEQYF. Filled out from reference TRBV7-9 and TRBJ2-7, the complete variable domain reads DTGVSQNPRHKITKRGQNVTFRCDPISEHNRLYWYRQTLGQGPEFLTYFQNEAQLEKSRLLSDRFSAERPKGSFSTLEIQRTEQGDSAMYLCASSLGPGGSTYEQYFGPGTRLTVT.

CDR3 sequence reads: CASSSNGLGSGNTIYF. The DNA for the CDR3 is TGTGCCAGCAGCTCCAACGGCCTGGGCTCTGGAAACACCATATATTTT. The V gene is TRBV7-9, the J gene TRBJ1-3; D unresolved. V shed 4 bases and J shed 0 bases, with 13 bases lying between them. Germline loops: CDR1 SEHNR, CDR2 FQNEAQ (reference sequence). This CDR3 region has 16 residues.

The chain has TRBV25-1 and TRBJ1-3; no definite D call. The CDR3 has 14 amino acids. V was trimmed by 3 bases and J by 0 bases, leaving 6 bases between them. The germline V gene encodes CDR1 MGHDK and CDR2 SYGVNS. The CDR3 DNA is TGTGCCAGCAGTGAGGGTAGCTCTGGAAACACCATATATTTT. This encodes CASSEGSSGNTIYF.